Shown below are 7 T cell receptor beta chains from a single sample sequenced in a study of control samples from healthy donors and cancer patients. Some clones are missing from TCRdb's copy, which holds only in-frame ones; the method was immunoSEQ multiplex PCR. The sample yields more than 100,000 clones, roughly nine tenths seen once. What was sequenced was blood. These receptors all stem from a young woman in good health.

V is TRBV7-2 and J is TRBJ1-4; 8 nucleotides agree with TRBD1. Germline values: CDR1 SGHTA, CDR2 FQGNSA. This CDR3 comprises 14 residues. V gave up 6 bases and J gave up 5 bases; unmatched junction bases: 5. The CDR3 is CASSPDRENEKLFF. The CDR3 region has the DNA TGTGCCAGCAGTCCGGACAGGGAAAATGAAAAACTGTTTTTT.

This clone was picked up one time. The chain links TRBV7-9 to TRBJ2-3; D perhaps matches TRBD1 (5 bases). V lost 5 bases to trimming and J lost 3 bases, with 9 bases between them. CDR3 length equals 13 residues. CDR1 is SEHNR, CDR2 FQNEAQ, per germline (reference sequence). CDR3 sequence: CASSLTGTDTQYF. The CDR3 nucleotides are TGTGCCAGCAGCCTCACAGGAACAGATACGCAGTATTTT.

The chain uses TRBV4-1 and TRBJ2-2; tentative D call: TRBD1 (5 bases). V lost 3 bases and J 0 bases, leaving 5 bases between the germline ends. Germline V gene data show CDR1 as MGHRA and CDR2 as YSYEKL. This CDR3 is built from 14 residues. The CDR3 nucleotides read TGCGCCAGCAGCCAGGGGCCGAACACCGGGGAGCTGTTTTTT. The encoded protein is CASSQGPNTGELFF.

This clone was recorded once. The V gene is TRBV7-2, the J gene TRBJ1-5; D remains unclear. The V end was cut by 5 bases, the J end by 6 bases, with 17 bases between. The length of the CDR3 is 15 residues. Germline V CDR1 and CDR2: SGHTA, FQGNSA. CDR3 DNA sequence: TGTGCCAGCAGCCCGGGTGCGGGGTTGAGTCAGCCCCAGCATTTT. Its protein is CASSPGAGLSQPQHF.

The J gene is TRBJ2-1, the V gene TRBV29-1, with no clear D. The CDR3 has 12 amino acids. The V end was cut by 1 base, the J end by 8 bases, with 9 bases between. Looked up from germline, CDR1 is SQVTM and CDR2 is ANQGSEA. CDR3 sequence: CSVEAFYDEQFF. The CDR3 DNA reads as TGCAGCGTTGAAGCCTTTTACGATGAGCAGTTCTTC.

This chain joins TRBV5-1 and TRBJ2-3; no clear D. Germline CDR1 and CDR2: SGHRS and YFSETQ. This CDR3 is 16 amino acids long. Trimming shortened V by 0 bases and J by 4 bases, and 15 bases separated the two germline ends. This CDR3 is CASSLGTMGSADTQYF. CDR3 DNA: TGCGCCAGCAGCTTGGGAACCATGGGGTCGGCAGATACGCAGTATTTT.

The rearrangement links TRBV28 to TRBJ1-2; D ambiguous. Trimming cost V 10 bases and J 5 bases, with 20 bases left between them. Germline V gives CDR1 MDHEN, CDR2 SYDVKM. The CDR3 is made up of 14 amino acids. The CDR3 region is CATIPGGIGYGYTF. The CDR3 bases are TGTGCCACCATCCCAGGAGGGATAGGGTATGGCTACACCTTC.